Listed below are T cell receptor beta chains from one sample, sequenced in a study of shared clonotypes between healthy human individuals. Assay: immunoSEQ multiplex PCR; the TCRdb copy retains only in-frame clones and omits some. The table lists about 960,000 clones, less than 85% of them singletons. The sequencing input was memory CD4+ T cells sorted from blood. These receptors were taken from a man younger than 35 in good health. Each CDR3 is given with its conserved first and last residue. The order of the fields is CDR3 protein, CDR3 DNA, D gene, V gene, clone size, J gene. The D gene is left open where the match is weak. Clone size appears in some rows only: once, few, many, or a class for an expanded clone.

CDR3aa: CASSPWGQMNTEAFF; CDR3nt: TGTGCCAGCAGCCCCTGGGGCCAGATGAACACTGAAGCTTTCTTT; d_gene: -; v_gene: TRBV27; abundance: -; j_gene: TRBJ1-1
CDR3aa: CASRFGPSGERTGELFF; CDR3nt: TGCGCCAGCAGATTTGGGCCTAGCGGAGAAAGGACCGGGGAGCTGTTTTTT; d_gene: TRBD2; v_gene: TRBV5-1; abundance: -; j_gene: TRBJ2-2
CDR3aa: CAWSGVDTQYF; CDR3nt: TGTGCCTGGAGTGGTGTGGATACGCAGTATTTT; d_gene: -; v_gene: TRBV30; abundance: -; j_gene: TRBJ2-3
CDR3aa: CASSPTSGVSYEQYF; CDR3nt: TGCGCCAGCAGCCCCACTAGCGGGGTCTCCTACGAGCAGTACTTC; d_gene: TRBD2; v_gene: TRBV5-1; abundance: -; j_gene: TRBJ2-7
CDR3aa: CASSEAGGAVTDTQYF; CDR3nt: TGTGCCAGCAGTGAAGCGGGGGGGGCTGTCACAGATACGCAGTATTTT; d_gene: -; v_gene: TRBV6-1; abundance: -; j_gene: TRBJ2-3
CDR3aa: CASSVRERGQPQHF; CDR3nt: TGTGCCAGCAGTGTTAGGGAACGGGGTCAGCCCCAGCATTTT; d_gene: -; v_gene: TRBV2; abundance: -; j_gene: TRBJ1-5
CDR3aa: CASSQGRIEKLFF; CDR3nt: TGTGCCAGCAGCCAGGGACGAATAGAAAAACTGTTTTTT; d_gene: -; v_gene: TRBV27; abundance: -; j_gene: TRBJ1-4
CDR3aa: CASSEGTGGKETQYF; CDR3nt: TGCGCCAGCAGTGAAGGGACAGGGGGTAAAGAGACCCAGTACTTC; d_gene: TRBD1; v_gene: TRBV10-1; abundance: -; j_gene: TRBJ2-5
CDR3aa: CASSGTGNQPQHF; CDR3nt: TGTGCCAGCAGCGGGACCGGCAATCAGCCCCAGCATTTT; d_gene: -; v_gene: TRBV7-4; abundance: -; j_gene: TRBJ1-5
CDR3aa: CASSEVLWGDLQETQYF; CDR3nt: TGTGCCAGCAGTGAGGTTTTGTGGGGGGACCTACAAGAGACCCAGTACTTC; d_gene: -; v_gene: TRBV2; abundance: -; j_gene: TRBJ2-5
CDR3aa: CASTRRREGSYEQYF; CDR3nt: TGTGCCAGCACCCGTCGGCGGGAGGGATCCTACGAGCAGTACTTC; d_gene: TRBD2; v_gene: TRBV11-2; abundance: once; j_gene: TRBJ2-7
CDR3aa: CASSSDRVISTDTQYF; CDR3nt: TGTGCCAGCAGCTCGGACAGGGTGATCTCCACAGATACGCAGTATTTT; d_gene: TRBD1; v_gene: TRBV5-4; abundance: -; j_gene: TRBJ2-3
CDR3aa: CASSGGTSGMYEQYF; CDR3nt: TGTGCCAGCAGTGGAGGGACTAGCGGGATGTACGAGCAGTACTTC; d_gene: TRBD2; v_gene: TRBV6-1; abundance: many; j_gene: TRBJ2-7
CDR3aa: CASSRGLYNSPLHF; CDR3nt: TGTGCCAGCAGCCGCGGACTTTATAATTCACCCCTCCACTTT; d_gene: -; v_gene: TRBV28; abundance: once; j_gene: TRBJ1-6
CDR3aa: CASSSGALGGYTF; CDR3nt: TGTGCCAGCAGCTCCGGTGCCCTGGGTGGCTACACCTTC; d_gene: -; v_gene: TRBV9; abundance: -; j_gene: TRBJ1-2
CDR3aa: CASSLSLGSAYEQYF; CDR3nt: TGTGCCAGCAGCTTGTCCCTAGGATCCGCGTACGAGCAGTACTTC; d_gene: -; v_gene: TRBV5-4; abundance: -; j_gene: TRBJ2-7
CDR3aa: CASGDIYYGYTF; CDR3nt: TGTGCTAGTGGTGACATTTACTATGGCTACACCTTC; d_gene: -; v_gene: TRBV12-5; abundance: -; j_gene: TRBJ1-2
CDR3aa: CASSYGQLGGYTF; CDR3nt: TGTGCCAGCAGCTACGGACAGTTAGGTGGCTACACCTTC; d_gene: -; v_gene: TRBV14; abundance: -; j_gene: TRBJ1-2
CDR3aa: CAWSVNQWTAGFF; CDR3nt: TGTGCCTGGAGTGTTAACCAATGGACGGCTGGTTTCTTT; d_gene: -; v_gene: TRBV30; abundance: -; j_gene: TRBJ1-1
CDR3aa: CASRRDPGQGVYEQYF; CDR3nt: TGTGCCAGCAGGCGCGATCCTGGGCAGGGGGTTTACGAGCAGTACTTC; d_gene: TRBD1; v_gene: TRBV27; abundance: few; j_gene: TRBJ2-7
CDR3aa: CAWSDLAGEAYEQYF; CDR3nt: TGTGCCTGGAGTGACCTAGCGGGAGAGGCCTACGAGCAGTACTTC; d_gene: TRBD2; v_gene: TRBV30; abundance: -; j_gene: TRBJ2-7
CDR3aa: CASSAWDPSGYEQYF; CDR3nt: TGTGCCAGCAGCGCTTGGGACCCTAGCGGCTACGAGCAGTACTTC; d_gene: TRBD2; v_gene: TRBV7-9; abundance: -; j_gene: TRBJ2-7
CDR3aa: CAWRTGGAGTEAFF; CDR3nt: TGTGCCTGGAGGACAGGGGGCGCGGGCACTGAAGCTTTCTTT; d_gene: TRBD1; v_gene: TRBV30; abundance: -; j_gene: TRBJ1-1
CDR3aa: CASIGGMRNTGELFF; CDR3nt: TGTGCCAGCATAGGGGGGATGAGGAACACCGGGGAGCTGTTTTTT; d_gene: -; v_gene: TRBV2; abundance: -; j_gene: TRBJ2-2
CDR3aa: CASAGGAFF; CDR3nt: TGTGCCAGCGCAGGGGGAGCTTTCTTT; d_gene: -; v_gene: TRBV3-2; abundance: -; j_gene: TRBJ1-1
CDR3aa: CASSPSRTSSDTQYF; CDR3nt: TGTGCCAGTAGTCCCTCAAGGACTAGTTCAGATACGCAGTATTTT; d_gene: TRBD2; v_gene: TRBV19; abundance: -; j_gene: TRBJ2-3
CDR3aa: CAWSGQVYTEAFF; CDR3nt: TGTGCCTGGAGTGGTCAGGTGTACACTGAAGCTTTCTTT; d_gene: -; v_gene: TRBV30; abundance: -; j_gene: TRBJ1-1
CDR3aa: CAWSVTGALNQPQHF; CDR3nt: TGTGCCTGGAGTGTCACAGGGGCTCTCAATCAGCCCCAGCATTTT; d_gene: TRBD1; v_gene: TRBV30; abundance: -; j_gene: TRBJ1-5
CDR3aa: CASSLTGDGFNYGYTF; CDR3nt: TGTGCCAGCAGCTTAACAGGGGATGGGTTTAACTATGGCTACACCTTC; d_gene: TRBD1; v_gene: TRBV7-2; abundance: once; j_gene: TRBJ1-2
CDR3aa: CASSPPNVGELFF; CDR3nt: TGTGCCAGCTCACCACCCAACGTCGGGGAGCTGTTTTTT; d_gene: -; v_gene: TRBV18; abundance: few; j_gene: TRBJ2-2
CDR3aa: CAWSVLGPVGADTQYF; CDR3nt: TGTGCCTGGAGTGTATTAGGACCCGTCGGGGCAGATACGCAGTATTTT; d_gene: -; v_gene: TRBV30; abundance: -; j_gene: TRBJ2-3
CDR3aa: CATANSGKSKNIQYF; CDR3nt: TGTGCCACAGCGAATAGCGGGAAGAGCAAAAACATTCAGTACTTC; d_gene: TRBD2; v_gene: TRBV15; abundance: -; j_gene: TRBJ2-4
CDR3aa: CASSYARSYEQYF; CDR3nt: TGTGCCAGCAGTTACGCTAGGTCCTACGAGCAGTACTTC; d_gene: -; v_gene: TRBV6-5; abundance: -; j_gene: TRBJ2-7
CDR3aa: CASSLVSGSSYEQYF; CDR3nt: TGTGCCAGCAGCTTAGTTTCCGGGAGCTCCTACGAGCAGTACTTC; d_gene: -; v_gene: TRBV7-8; abundance: -; j_gene: TRBJ2-7
CDR3aa: CASGLLQGGNQPQHF; CDR3nt: TGTGCTAGTGGTTTGCTGCAGGGAGGTAATCAGCCCCAGCATTTT; d_gene: -; v_gene: TRBV12-5; abundance: few; j_gene: TRBJ1-5
CDR3aa: CASSSYLTGNTEAFF; CDR3nt: TGTGCCAGCAGCTCCTACCTCACAGGGAACACTGAAGCTTTCTTT; d_gene: -; v_gene: TRBV7-9; abundance: few; j_gene: TRBJ1-1
CDR3aa: CAWSDGGRQPQHF; CDR3nt: TGTGCCTGGAGTGATGGGGGCCGTCAGCCCCAGCATTTT; d_gene: -; v_gene: TRBV30; abundance: few; j_gene: TRBJ1-5
CDR3aa: CASSSTGRRAFF; CDR3nt: TGTGCCAGCAGCTCAACAGGGAGGAGGGCTTTCTTT; d_gene: -; v_gene: TRBV5-6; abundance: -; j_gene: TRBJ1-1
CDR3aa: CAISGSGGTYEQYF; CDR3nt: TGTGCCATCAGTGGGTCGGGAGGGACCTACGAGCAGTACTTC; d_gene: TRBD2; v_gene: TRBV10-3; abundance: -; j_gene: TRBJ2-7
CDR3aa: CASSLKLESGELFF; CDR3nt: TGTGCCAGCAGCTTAAAGCTGGAGAGCGGGGAGCTGTTTTTT; d_gene: -; v_gene: TRBV5-4; abundance: -; j_gene: TRBJ2-2
CDR3aa: CASSQQAASYGYTF; CDR3nt: TGTGCCAGCAGCCAACAGGCCGCCTCCTATGGCTACACCTTC; d_gene: -; v_gene: TRBV14; abundance: -; j_gene: TRBJ1-2
CDR3aa: CASRGEGGPLHEQYF; CDR3nt: TGTGCCAGCAGAGGGGAGGGAGGGCCTCTCCACGAGCAGTACTTC; d_gene: TRBD2; v_gene: TRBV6-5; abundance: few; j_gene: TRBJ2-7